Included here is one TCR beta chain sequence, with context. Antigen unknown. This sample is part of a study of graft-versus-host responses after intestinal transplantation. Turning to the study itself: Multivisceral, liver-intestinal, or isolated intestinal grafts were transplanted into recipients.

Here immunoSEQ multiplex PCR was the method, and the copy in TCRdb shows in-frame clones only, minus some. The data hold approximately 80,000 clones, with approximately 88% observed a single time. The length of the CDR3 is 13 residues. CDR1 is MNHNS and CDR2 is SASEGT in the germline V gene. Trimming removed 6 bases from V and 3 bases from J; junction bases left unmatched: 2. Sequencing used unstimulated CD4+ T cells sorted from spleen or lymph node cells, obtained before intestinal transplant. The TCR comes from a human donor who received an intestinal transplant. The genes are TRBV6-1 and TRBJ2-1; TRBD1 aligns across 7 bases. In DNA form, the CDR3 reads TGTGCCAGCAGGGGGACAGTCTACAATGAGCAGTTCTTC. It codes for CASRGTVYNEQFF.